Listed here are 17 T cell receptor beta chains from one sample, sequenced in a study of T-cell memory formation after mild COVID-19. TCRdb independently ran MiXCR on the 5' RACE reads; one entry per CDR3 protein. Of 280,000 or so distinct CDR3 sequences listed, 7.5% to 9.5% are singletons. The sample comprised PBMCs or a T cell subset sorted from them (not recorded which). Receptor source: a man aged 18 to 35 who had mild COVID-19 (a few samples of this study predate the infection). Cell type and time point are not known.

The table lists this clonotype with a few counts. J is TRBJ1-1 and V is TRBV9, with D perhaps matching TRBD1 (5 bases). Germline V lookup: CDR1 SGDLS, CDR2 YYNGEE. Trimming took 3 bases from V and 11 from J, leaving 23 bases between them. The CDR3 length is 15 residues. DNA of the CDR3: TGTGCCAGCAGCGCAGGGACCGACAGCTCCTTTAGGGCTTTCTTT. Translation gives CASSAGTDSSFRAFF.

Many counts were recorded for this clonotype. The rearrangement joins TRBV20-1 to TRBJ1-2, with D unclear. V lost 6 bases, J lost 6 bases, and 17 bases lay in between. CDR3 length: 13 amino acids. Germline CDR1 reads DFQATT; CDR2 reads SNEGSKA (reference sequence). The CDR3 nucleotides are TGCAGTGCCCTGATGGGGAGGACGGATGGCTACACCTTC. Its protein is CSALMGRTDGYTF.

The V call is TRBV6-5, the J call TRBJ2-2, with D perhaps assigned TRBD1 or TRBD2 (6 bases each). Germline-derived CDR1 and CDR2 are MNHEY and SVGAGI. The CDR3 covers 17 residues. Trimming removed 4 bases from V and 2 bases from J, with 17 bases in between. In DNA, the CDR3 is TGTGCCAGCAGTTTCGGCCCTCGGGGGCCCAACACCGGGGAGCTGTTTTTT. Translated, it gives CASSFGPRGPNTGELFF.

This clonotype has only a few counts. The rearrangement links TRBV5-4 to TRBJ1-2; unclear D gene. Germline assignment: CDR1 SGHNT and CDR2 YYREEE (reference sequence). The CDR3 sequence is 14 residues long. The V gene lost 0 bases and the J gene lost 1 base, with 7 bases spanning the gap. CDR3: CASSLEQFNYGYTF. DNA of the CDR3: TGTGCCAGCAGCTTGGAACAGTTTAACTATGGCTACACCTTC.

The V gene is TRBV7-2, the J gene TRBJ2-5; the D is unclear. Per germline, CDR1 SGHTA and CDR2 FQGNSA. The CDR3 totals 14 residues. V was trimmed by 5 bases and J by 1 base, leaving 11 bases between them. The CDR3 loop is CASSLGQTQETQYF. The CDR3 DNA is TGTGCCAGCAGCCTTGGGCAGACCCAAGAGACCCAGTACTTC.

This clonotype was counted ten times or more. The chain joins TRBV5-1 to TRBJ1-1; 9 bases map to TRBD1. In germline, CDR1 is SGHRS, CDR2 YFSETQ. The CDR3 has 14 amino acids. V dropped 2 bases and J dropped 4; count of bases not matched to a gene: 3. CDR3 nucleotide sequence: TGCGCCAGCAGCTTCACAGGGGGCCGCACTGAAGCTTTCTTT. This encodes CASSFTGGRTEAFF.

This clonotype was detected ten times or more. The rearrangement joins TRBV15 to TRBJ2-7; D is possibly TRBD1 (5 bases). Germline CDR1 reads LNHNV; CDR2 reads YYDKDF (reference sequence). V shed 1 base and J shed 4 bases, with 8 bases lying between them. The CDR3 loop spans 13 amino acids. The chain's CDR3 is CATSRAPGYEQYV. The CDR3, as DNA: TGTGCCACCAGCAGAGCCCCAGGGTACGAGCAGTACGTC.

Comments on this clonotype: Compared with germline, one end of the junction differs, possibly owing to a read error. The CDR3 bases are TGTGCCAGCAGCTGGAGTAGCTACAATGAGCAGTTATTC. Encoded protein: CASSWSSYNEQLF. This chain joins TRBV27 and TRBJ2-1; D unclear. The CDR3 runs to 13 residues. Germline CDR1 MNHEY, CDR2 SMNVEV (reference sequence).

This clonotype was seen a few times. The chain recombines TRBV2 with TRBJ1-1, with 7 bases lining up with TRBD1. Unmatched junction bases numbered 9, after V lost 6 bases and J lost 5 bases. Germline V CDR1 and CDR2: SNHLY, FYNNEI. The CDR3 is 14 residues long. For the CDR3, the DNA is TGTGCCAGCAGGGGGGACAGCAAAGGGACTGAAGCTTTCTTT. Translation gives CASRGDSKGTEAFF.

The V gene is TRBV18, the J gene TRBJ2-1, with D possibly matching TRBD2 (6 bases). The CDR3 totals 16 residues. Germline CDR1 reads KGHSH; CDR2 reads LQKENI. The V end lost 3 bases, the J end lost 5 bases, and 17 bases lay between the germline ends. The CDR3, as DNA: TGTGCCAGCTCACCCTTTGCGCGGGGAAACGACAATGAGCAGTTCTTC. Its translation: CASSPFARGNDNEQFF.

This chain joins TRBV10-2 and TRBJ2-3; 12 bases fit TRBD2. This CDR3 comprises 13 residues. V was clipped by 8 bases and J by 7 bases; unmatched bases: 4. Germline V gene lookup returns CDR1 WSHSY and CDR2 SAAADI. The DNA of the CDR3 is TGCGCCAGCGGAACTAGCGGGGGGCATACGCAGTATTTT. Protein product: CASGTSGGHTQYF.

The chain recombines TRBV9 with TRBJ2-7; 10 bases fit TRBD1. Trimming at V came to 3 bases and at J to 6 bases, leaving 9 bases not matched to a gene. Per germline, CDR1 SGDLS and CDR2 YYNGEE. The CDR3 has 15 amino acids. CDR3 bases: TGTGCCAGCAGCGCCGCCGGGACAGGGGTTTCCGAGCAGTACTTC. The encoded protein is CASSAAGTGVSEQYF.

In this sample, this clonotype turned up a few times. The CDR3 protein is CASSYSPGSYGYTF. The CDR3 DNA reads as TGTGCCAGCAGTTACTCGCCCGGGTCCTATGGCTACACCTTC. This rearrangement joins TRBV6-5 to TRBJ1-2, with D uncertain. The germline gives CDR1 MNHEY, CDR2 SVGAGI. The CDR3 loop spans 14 amino acids. The V gene lost 0 bases and the J gene lost 4 bases, with 9 bases spanning the gap.

The rearrangement uses TRBV20-1 and TRBJ1-4; 9 bases line up with TRBD1. The germline V gene has CDR1 DFQATT and CDR2 SNEGSKA (reference sequence). The V and J ends lost 4 bases and 6 bases, in that order; junction bases with no gene match: 6. The CDR3 is 14 amino acids. For the CDR3, the DNA is TGCAGTGCTATGGGGACAGGGTGGCATGAAAAACTGTTTTTT. This sequence encodes CSAMGTGWHEKLFF.

This clonotype has more than one count but fewer than ten. The chain uses TRBV7-8 and TRBJ1-2, with TRBD1 matching over 8 bases. This CDR3 spans 17 amino acids. Per the germline V gene, CDR1 is SGHVS and CDR2 is FQNEAQ. V gave up 0 bases and J gave up 2 bases; unmatched junction bases: 8. CDR3 sequence reads: CASSLAGDGQGNYGYTF. The CDR3 region has the DNA TGTGCCAGCAGCTTAGCGGGCGATGGACAGGGAAACTATGGCTACACCTTC.

This clonotype was recorded a few times. V is TRBV7-9 and J is TRBJ2-7; TRBD1 is a possible D gene (6 bases). The CDR3 sequence is 12 residues long. The ends were cut back, 5 bases at V and 6 bases at J, with 11 bases in the middle. Germline loops: CDR1 SEHNR, CDR2 FQNEAQ (reference sequence). CDR3 sequence reads: CASSRTGPEQYV. The CDR3 coding sequence is TGTGCCAGCAGCAGAACAGGGCCCGAGCAGTACGTC.

The CDR3 sequence is CASSPRGYSIDYGYTF. The CDR3 DNA reads TGTGCCAGCAGTCCCAGGGGGTACTCTATTGACTATGGCTACACCTTC. The V call is TRBV28, the J call TRBJ1-2; the match to TRBD1 covers 7 bases. Germline V CDR1 and CDR2: MDHEN, SYDVKM. V was pared by 5 bases and J by 3 bases, with 12 bases of the junction left unmatched. The CDR3 has 16 amino acids.